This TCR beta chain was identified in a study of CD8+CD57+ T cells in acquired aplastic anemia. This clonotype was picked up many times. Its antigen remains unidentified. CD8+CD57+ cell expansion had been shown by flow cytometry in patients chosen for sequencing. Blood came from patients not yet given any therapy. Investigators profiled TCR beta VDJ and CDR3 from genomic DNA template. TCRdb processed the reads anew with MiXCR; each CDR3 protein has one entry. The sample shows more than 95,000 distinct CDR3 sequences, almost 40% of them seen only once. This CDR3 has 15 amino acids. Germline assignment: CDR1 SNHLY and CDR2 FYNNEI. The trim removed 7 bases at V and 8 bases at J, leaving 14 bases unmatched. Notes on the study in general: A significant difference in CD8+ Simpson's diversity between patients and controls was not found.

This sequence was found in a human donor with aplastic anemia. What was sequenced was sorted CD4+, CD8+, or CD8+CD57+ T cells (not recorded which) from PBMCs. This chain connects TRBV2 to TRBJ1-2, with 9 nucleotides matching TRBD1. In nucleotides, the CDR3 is TGTGCCAGCATTCAACTGGACAGGGGACCGCGAGGCTACACCTTC. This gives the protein CASIQLDRGPRGYTF.